These 27 T cell receptor beta chains originate from one sample sequenced in a study of CD8+CD57+ T cells in acquired aplastic anemia (dated by TCRdb to about 2018). These reads were obtained on an Illumina HiSeq 2000. Genomic DNA was used as template for profiling of TCR beta VDJ combinations and CDR3 sequences. TCRdb handled the public reads itself, with Q25 trimming in fastp and clone calling in MiXCR, and kept productive beta chains. Each entry is one CDR3 protein sequence, shown with its most common DNA and genes. In all, the sample holds 120,000 or so distinct CDR3 sequences, and 48% of those were seen once. About 2.7% of the sample is in the top ten clones. The sequenced sample consisted of sorted CD4+, CD8+, or CD8+CD57+ T cells (not recorded which) from PBMCs. These receptors came from a human donor in good health, serving as a control.

V usage is TRBV20-1 and J usage is TRBJ2-7; 12 nucleotides match TRBD1. Trimming took 6 bases from V and 2 from J; bases not matched to a gene: 11. CDR1 DFQATT and CDR2 SNEGSKA come from the germline V gene (reference sequence). The length of the CDR3 is 16 residues. CDR3 in DNA: TGCAGTGCCTTCGCCGGGACAGGGGGCTTTACCTACGAGCAGTACTTC. Its protein is CSAFAGTGGFTYEQYF.

At least ten counts were recorded for this clonotype. The V call is TRBV2, the J call TRBJ2-7; 10 bases line up with TRBD1. The CDR3 consists of 15 residues. Per the germline V gene, CDR1 is SNHLY and CDR2 is FYNNEI. J lost 4 bases, V lost 6 bases, and 9 bases had no gene match. The CDR3 DNA reads as TGTGCCAGCAGCTTGGCCGGGACAGGGGAATACGAGCAGTACTTC. Its translation is CASSLAGTGEYEQYF. Full variable domain (remainder filled in from reference TRBV2 and TRBJ2-7): EPEVTQTPSHQVTQMGQEVILRCVPISNHLYFYWYRQILGQKVEFLVSFYNNEISEKSEIFDDQFSVERPDGSNFTLKIRSTKLEDSAMYFCASSLAGTGEYEQYFGPGTRLTVT.

The chain uses TRBV20-1 and TRBJ2-7; the D gene is possibly TRBD1 (6 bases). From germline, CDR1 is DFQATT and CDR2 SNEGSKA (reference sequence). V dropped 6 bases and J dropped 2 bases, with 14 bases sitting between them. The CDR3 covers 13 residues. The CDR3: CSAVRDNTYEQYF. The CDR3 DNA follows: TGCAGTGCGGTACGGGACAACACCTACGAGCAGTACTTC.

Regarding this clonotype: This may stem from a read error, because a much larger clone lies one nucleotide away. The chain couples TRBV30 to TRBJ1-1, with D possibly matching TRBD1 (5 bases). Germline V gives CDR1 GTSNPN, CDR2 SVGIG (reference sequence). CDR3 length: 15 residues. Written as DNA, the CDR3 is TGTGCCTGGAGTAAAGTGGGACGGGCGAACACTGAAGCTCTCTTT. Its translation: CAWSKVGRANTEALF.

This clonotype was observed at least ten times. The V gene is TRBV12-5, the J gene TRBJ2-5; TRBD2 might be the D (7 bases). The V gene's germline CDR1 is LGHNT and CDR2 FRNRAP. The CDR3 contains 15 residues. V lost 6 bases and J lost 2, with 16 bases in between. The CDR3 DNA is TGTGCTAGTGGCCGGGGGGCGGGGACACAAGAGACCCAGTACTTC. Translated: CASGRGAGTQETQYF.

This rearrangement joins TRBV10-2 to TRBJ1-2; TRBD1 might be the D (6 bases). CDR3 length: 15 residues. The V and J ends lost 0 bases and 4 bases respectively, with 12 bases between them. Germline loops: CDR1 WSHSY, CDR2 SAAADI. The CDR3 reads CASSESGGLGYGYTF. The DNA for the CDR3 is TGCGCCAGCAGTGAGTCCGGGGGCTTGGGCTATGGCTACACCTTC.

J is TRBJ1-2 and V is TRBV7-3; weak D call: TRBD1 (5 bases). In germline, CDR1 is SGHTA, CDR2 FQGTGA. There are 14 residues in the CDR3. V shed 5 bases and J shed 8 bases, with 18 bases lying between them. In DNA, the CDR3 is TGTGCCAGCAGCCCCGGGGGATTTGCTTCGGGCTACACCTTC. The encoded protein is CASSPGGFASGYTF.

At least ten counts were recorded for this clonotype. The rearrangement links TRBV6-1 to TRBJ1-6, with 9 bases matching TRBD1. J gave up 9 bases and V 6 bases, and 6 bases lay outside the gene matches. This CDR3 region has 14 residues. Looked up from germline, CDR1 is MNHNS and CDR2 is SASEGT. The CDR3: CASRPGTGSSPLHF. In DNA form, the CDR3 reads TGTGCCAGCAGACCCGGGACAGGGTCTTCACCCCTCCACTTT.

The chain uses TRBV25-1 and TRBJ2-7, with 12 bases aligning to TRBD2. After removal of 6 bases from V and 2 bases from J, the junction contained 5 bases not matched to a gene. The length of the CDR3 is 15 residues. Per germline, CDR1 MGHDK and CDR2 SYGVNS. CDR3 residues: CASSELAGGTYEQYF. The CDR3 DNA is TGTGCCAGCAGCGAACTAGCGGGGGGTACCTACGAGCAGTACTTC.

The chain is built from TRBV25-1 and TRBJ1-6; D unresolved. V gave up 6 bases and J gave up 13 bases, with 13 bases separating them. Germline V CDR1 and CDR2: MGHDK, SYGVNS. The CDR3 consists of 12 residues. The CDR3 region is CASSLDSSPLHF. The DNA of the CDR3 is TGTGCCAGCAGCTTGGATAGTTCTCCCCTCCACTTT.

This clonotype was counted at least ten times. V and J are TRBV7-2 and TRBJ1-4; perhaps TRBD1 as D (6 bases). Germline V gene lookup returns CDR1 SGHTA and CDR2 FQGNSA. The CDR3 length is 14 residues. V was clipped by 5 bases and J by 7 bases, with 14 bases between them. The CDR3 loop is CASSPWGATEKLFF. DNA for the CDR3: TGTGCCAGCAGCCCGTGGGGGGCGACTGAAAAACTGTTTTTT.

This clonotype is labeled medium-sized. This chain uses TRBV15 with TRBJ1-2; D not certain. The CDR3 extends over 12 amino acids. Trimming cost V 0 bases and J 6 bases, with 5 bases left between them. Germline V CDR1 and CDR2: LNHNV, YYDKDF (reference sequence). The CDR3 coding sequence is TGTGCCACCAGCAGAGACAGGAATGGCTACACCTTC. Its protein product is CATSRDRNGYTF.

This clonotype showed up many times. The V and J genes are TRBV5-1 and TRBJ2-2, with D hard to call. Germline CDR1 reads SGHRS; CDR2 reads YFSETQ. Trimming shortened V by 3 bases and J by 2 bases, and 11 bases separated the two germline ends. The CDR3 extends over 15 amino acids. DNA for the CDR3: TGCGCCAGCAGCTATTCTGACACCAACACCGGGGAGCTGTTTTTT. This translates into CASSYSDTNTGELFF. The full variable domain, rest sourced from reference TRBV5-1 and TRBJ2-2, is KAGVTQTPRYLIKTRGQQVTLSCSPISGHRSVSWYQQTPGQGLQFLFEYFSETQRNKGNFPGRFSGRQFSNSRSEMNVSTLELGDSALYLCASSYSDTNTGELFFGEGSRLTVL.

The chain has TRBV29-1 and TRBJ1-2, with a tentative D call TRBD1 (5 bases). V shed 0 bases and J shed 6 bases, with 17 bases lying between them. The CDR3 contains 15 residues. Germline V gene lookup returns CDR1 SQVTM and CDR2 ANQGSEA. Here the CDR3 reads CSVEDWAGQKHGYTF. The CDR3 nucleotides are TGCAGCGTTGAAGATTGGGCTGGACAAAAACATGGCTACACCTTC.

This clonotype occurred many times. The chain carries TRBV7-2 and TRBJ1-3; D possibly corresponds to TRBD1 (6 bases). The CDR3 extends over 13 amino acids. Germline V gene sequence: CDR1 SGHTA, CDR2 FQGNSA. With 8 bases removed from V and 2 bases from J, the gap between germline ends came to 10 bases. The CDR3 region has the DNA TGTGCCAGCGTCAGGGGCCCTGGAAACACCATATATTTT. Translated, it gives CASVRGPGNTIYF.

This clonotype has more than one count but fewer than ten. Given a much more abundant clone one base away, this may be a read error. CDR3 bases: TGTGCCAGCAGCTTAGGGGGCAGAAACAATGAAAAACTGTTTTTT. Its translation: CASSLGGRNNEKLFF. The V call is TRBV7-9, the J call TRBJ1-4, with D possibly being TRBD1 (5 bases). Trimming removed 1 base at V and 5 bases at J, with 11 bases between. Germline lookup yields CDR1 SEHNR and CDR2 FQNEAQ (reference sequence). This CDR3 is built from 15 residues.

This clonotype was seen only once. The chain combines TRBV7-3 with TRBJ1-1; 7 bases map to TRBD1. The length of the CDR3 is 13 residues. V trimming: 4 bases; J trimming: 2 bases; junction bases outside the gene matches: 1. Germline CDR1 SGHTA, CDR2 FQGTGA. CDR3 sequence (DNA): TGTGCCAGCAGCTACAGGGGTAACACTGAAGCTTTCTTT. This sequence encodes CASSYRGNTEAFF.

Worth noting for this clonotype: This CDR3 fails to terminate in the conserved phenylalanine or tryptophan, so it likely reflects a read error. The chain's CDR3 is CASSMTEVNEKLFS. DNA for the CDR3: TGTGCCAGTAGTATGACAGAGGTTAATGAAAAACTGTTTTCT. This chain joins TRBV19 and TRBJ1-4; a weak D match, TRBD1 (5 bases). Germline lookup yields CDR1 LNHDA and CDR2 SQIVND (reference sequence). Trimming removed 3 bases at V and 4 bases at J, with 9 bases between. The CDR3 runs 14 residues.

The V gene is TRBV19, the J gene TRBJ1-4; 9 bases are shared with TRBD1. The germline V gene encodes CDR1 LNHDA and CDR2 SQIVND (reference sequence). V lost 3 bases and J lost 5; bases outside the gene matches: 4. The CDR3 sequence is 15 residues long. CDR3 bases: TGTGCCAGTAGTATGCCAGGGACAGGGAATGAAAAACTGTTTTTT. Translation: CASSMPGTGNEKLFF.

This chain links TRBV24-1 with TRBJ2-1; 8 nucleotides line up with TRBD1. The length of the CDR3 is 15 residues. Trimming at V came to 7 bases and at J to 4 bases, leaving 8 bases not matched to a gene. Germline-derived CDR1 and CDR2 are KGHDR and SFDVKD. CDR3: CATSDAGTGYNEQFF. As DNA, the CDR3 is TGTGCCACCAGCGACGCCGGGACAGGATACAATGAGCAGTTCTTC.

The chain joins TRBV7-4 to TRBJ1-2; the D gene is possibly TRBD1 (5 bases). V was trimmed by 6 bases and J by 4 bases, leaving 12 bases between them. The CDR3 is 13 residues long. The germline gives CDR1 SGHVT, CDR2 SQSDAQ. The CDR3 here is CASSVGGSYGYTF. DNA for the CDR3: TGTGCCAGCAGTGTGGGGGGGTCCTATGGCTACACCTTC.

V and J are TRBV25-1 and TRBJ2-7, with 7 nucleotides matching TRBD1. CDR1 is MGHDK and CDR2 is SYGVNS in the germline V gene. The CDR3 covers 15 residues. The junction had 13 bases not matched to a gene; V was cut back by 6 bases and J by 5 bases. The DNA for the CDR3 is TGTGCCAGCAGCACGGACAGGACCCGGCCTAACGAGCAGTACTTC. Protein: CASSTDRTRPNEQYF.

J is TRBJ2-1 and V is TRBV3-1; TRBD2 matches 13 bases. J gave up 10 bases and V 3 bases, and 0 bases lay outside the gene matches. The germline gives CDR1 LGHDT, CDR2 YNNKEL (reference sequence). The CDR3 sequence is 13 residues long. CDR3 loop: CASSQGLAGEQFF. In DNA form, the CDR3 reads TGTGCCAGCAGCCAGGGACTAGCGGGGGAGCAGTTCTTC.

The chain links TRBV2 to TRBJ2-3; 7 bases are a match to TRBD2. V dropped 3 bases and J dropped 5; count of bases not matched to a gene: 2. From germline, CDR1 is SNHLY and CDR2 FYNNEI. The CDR3 has 13 amino acids. The CDR3 nucleotides read TGTGCCAGCAGTGAGGGGGGGGGAGATACGCAGTATTTT. Translation: CASSEGGGDTQYF.

The J gene is TRBJ2-3, the V gene TRBV25-1; unclear D gene. The germline V and J ends were trimmed by 6 bases and 5 bases, with 15 bases remaining between them. Per the germline V gene, CDR1 is MGHDK and CDR2 is SYGVNS. The CDR3 covers 14 residues. The CDR3 protein is CASSLVRAGDTQYF. The CDR3 nucleotides read TGTGCCAGCAGCTTAGTAAGGGCCGGAGATACGCAGTATTTT.

This rearrangement joins TRBV10-3 to TRBJ2-5, with 14 bases lining up with TRBD2. The CDR3 is made up of 17 amino acids. Germline V CDR1 and CDR2: ENHRY, SYGVKD. V trimming: 2 bases; J trimming: 5 bases; junction bases outside the gene matches: 7. CDR3 protein: CAISEQGLAGDRETQYF. CDR3 bases: TGTGCCATCAGTGAGCAGGGACTAGCGGGGGATAGGGAGACCCAGTACTTC.

This clonotype was recorded many times. The V gene is TRBV7-2, the J gene TRBJ2-7; 14 bases match TRBD2. The CDR3 contains 17 residues. Germline CDR1 is SGHTA and CDR2 is FQGNSA. The junction had 7 bases not matched to a gene; V was cut back by 4 bases and J by 2 bases. CDR3 coding DNA: TGTGCCAGCAGCTCCACCTGGGGACTAGCGGGGGCCTACGAGCAGTACTTC. It is translated as CASSSTWGLAGAYEQYF.